The next 9 T cell receptor beta chains were all read from a single sample in a study of blood T cell repertoires in COVID-19. Using immunoSEQ multiplex PCR, the repertoire was profiled, and TCRdb retains in-frame clones only, with some absent. The sample yields about 220,000 clones, 80% to 90% seen once. The source material was peripheral blood. These receptors all stem from a man aged 30 to 39 with active or convalescent COVID-19.

The rearrangement uses TRBV19 and TRBJ2-2, with 8 bases that match TRBD2. Germline loops: CDR1 LNHDA, CDR2 SQIVND (reference sequence). Trimming removed 6 bases from V and 8 bases from J; junction bases left unmatched: 5. The CDR3 contains 13 residues. The CDR3 loop is CASRPGLGGELFF. CDR3 in DNA: TGTGCCAGTAGGCCGGGACTAGGAGGGGAGCTGTTTTTT. Supplemented by reference TRBV19 and TRBJ2-2, the full variable domain reads DGGITQSPKYLFRKEGQNVTLSCEQNLNHDAMYWYRQDPGQGLRLIYYSQIVNDFQKGDIAEGYSVSREKKESFPLTVTSAQKNPTAFYLCASRPGLGGELFFGEGSRLTVL.

This chain connects TRBV7-9 to TRBJ2-3; the D gene is possibly TRBD1 (5 bases). Germline V CDR1 and CDR2: SEHNR, FQNEAQ (reference sequence). This CDR3 has 17 amino acids. Trimming cost V 0 bases and J 6 bases, with 19 bases left between them. CDR3 sequence (DNA): TGTGCCAGCAGCTTAGCCCCACCAGGGCTTCGGTGGGATACGCAGTATTTT. Translating gives CASSLAPPGLRWDTQYF.

The genes are TRBV6-6 and TRBJ1-6; TRBD1 matches at 7 bases. V lost 5 bases and J lost 7; bases outside the gene matches: 5. The CDR3 consists of 14 residues. CDR1 MNHNY and CDR2 SVGAGI come from the germline V gene (reference sequence). CDR3: CASSPPGQNSPLHF. The CDR3 nucleotides are TGTGCCAGCAGTCCACCGGGACAGAATTCACCCCTCCACTTT.

This chain uses TRBV13 with TRBJ2-3; perhaps TRBD2 as D (6 bases). Germline CDR1 reads PRHDT; CDR2 reads FYEKMQ (reference sequence). V lost 2 bases and J lost 2, with 8 bases in between. The CDR3 runs 14 residues. CDR3 loop: CASSLRGSTDTQYF. The CDR3 DNA is TGTGCCAGCAGCTTACGGGGGTCCACAGATACGCAGTATTTT.

CDR3 protein: CATGAPGGGHTGELFF. CDR3 DNA: TGTGCCACCGGAGCCCCTGGAGGGGGCCACACCGGGGAGCTGTTTTTT. This chain links TRBV24-1 with TRBJ2-2; TRBD1 might be the D (7 bases). CDR1 is KGHDR, CDR2 SFDVKD, per germline. Trimming cost V 9 bases and J 3 bases, with 19 bases left between them. The CDR3 spans 16 residues.

The J gene is TRBJ1-4, the V gene TRBV5-1; possible D gene TRBD1, 6 bases. This CDR3 is 14 amino acids long. The germline CDR1 and CDR2 sequences are SGHRS and YFSETQ. Deletions cut 2 bases from V and 5 bases from J, with 10 bases between. CDR3: CASSFTGTNEKLFF. For the CDR3, the DNA is TGCGCCAGCAGCTTTACAGGGACGAATGAAAAACTGTTTTTT.

The CDR3 nucleotides are TGTGCCAGCAGCTTAGTTCGCCAGCGGCTTGACTACAATGAGCAGTTCTTC. Amino acid sequence: CASSLVRQRLDYNEQFF. This rearrangement joins TRBV7-2 to TRBJ2-1; D is possibly TRBD2 (5 bases). Trimming took 1 base from V and 3 from J, leaving 16 bases between them. Germline V gene data show CDR1 as SGHTA and CDR2 as FQGNSA. The CDR3 spans 17 residues.

Comment on this clone: This sample includes further DNA sequences coding for the same CDR3. V usage is TRBV18 and J usage is TRBJ1-4; TRBD1 matches at 9 bases. After removal of 3 bases from V and 7 bases from J, the junction contained 6 bases not matched to a gene. The germline gives CDR1 KGHSH, CDR2 LQKENI. The CDR3 consists of 15 residues. The CDR3 reads CASSPPGQGGEKLFF. CDR3 bases: TGTGCCAGCTCACCCCCGGGACAGGGAGGTGAAAAACTGTTTTTT.

The rearrangement joins TRBV4-3 to TRBJ1-5; D may be TRBD1 (5 bases). Germline assignment: CDR1 LGHNA and CDR2 YSLEER. The CDR3 covers 13 residues. Trimming removed 0 bases from V and 11 bases from J, with 11 bases in between. Here the CDR3 reads CASSQDQGLTQHF. The DNA for the CDR3 is TGCGCCAGCAGCCAAGATCAGGGTTTAACCCAGCATTTT.